What follows are 8 T cell receptor beta chains derived from one specimen sequenced in a study of monozygotic twins with cystic fibrosis. TCRdb keeps only in-frame clones here, not all; method: immunoSEQ multiplex PCR. Among 34,000 or so clones listed, roughly 90% were seen once. Sequenced sample: blood. All receptors come from a girl aged 2 to 10 with cystic fibrosis.

The CDR3 region is CASSLARDPRGYEQYF. CDR3 sequence (DNA): TGTGCCAGCAGCTTAGCCAGGGATCCACGAGGCTACGAGCAGTACTTC. The V and J genes are TRBV7-7 and TRBJ2-7, with D maybe TRBD1 (5 bases). Germline V lookup: CDR1 SSHAT, CDR2 FNYEAQ (reference sequence). The CDR3 spans 16 residues. V lost 0 bases, J lost 3 bases, and 15 bases lay in between.

V gene TRBV18 combines with J gene TRBJ1-2; 12 nucleotides line up with TRBD1. The CDR3 is 16 amino acids. Germline CDR1 reads KGHSH; CDR2 reads LQKENI. Trimming removed 6 bases from V and 7 bases from J; junction bases left unmatched: 12. The CDR3 here is CASSLGTGGSAGGYTF. CDR3 bases: TGTGCCAGCTCCCTGGGGACAGGGGGCTCCGCCGGTGGCTACACCTTC.

V and J are TRBV7-9 and TRBJ1-2; the D is unclear. CDR1 is SEHNR, CDR2 FQNEAQ, per germline (reference sequence). CDR3 length: 13 amino acids. Deletions cut 6 bases from V and 4 bases from J, with 12 bases between. The CDR3 sequence is CASSSVKGYGYTF. In DNA form, the CDR3 reads TGTGCCAGCAGTTCGGTGAAAGGCTATGGCTACACCTTC.

The J gene is TRBJ2-6, the V gene TRBV5-4; 8 bases map to TRBD1. The CDR3 totals 17 residues. Looked up from germline, CDR1 is SGHNT and CDR2 is YYREEE (reference sequence). Trimming cost V 1 base and J 2 bases; bases outside gene matches: 5. The CDR3 DNA reads TGTGCCAGCAGCTTGCAGGCAGGGGGCGCTGGGGCCAACGTCCTGACTTTC. This sequence encodes CASSLQAGGAGANVLTF.

The J gene is TRBJ1-2, the V gene TRBV7-6, with 9 positions matching TRBD1. The junction had 9 bases not matched to a gene; V was cut back by 0 bases and J by 7 bases. The CDR3 has 16 residues. Per the germline V gene, CDR1 is SGHVS and CDR2 is FNYEAQ. CDR3 nucleotide sequence: TGTGCCAGCAGCTTAGCGCCCGGGACAGGGATGTCTGGCTACACCTTC. It is translated as CASSLAPGTGMSGYTF.

The chain combines TRBV15 with TRBJ2-1, with 8 bases fitting TRBD2. Losses at the gene ends were 6 bases for V and 4 bases for J; bases not matched to a gene: 5. This CDR3 region has 14 residues. Germline CDR1 is LNHNV and CDR2 is YYDKDF (reference sequence). Written as DNA, the CDR3 is TGTGCCACCAGGGGGCGGGGGGCTTACAATGAGCAGTTCTTC. Amino acids: CATRGRGAYNEQFF.

The V and J genes are TRBV5-4 and TRBJ2-3; no clear D. V was shortened by 0 bases and J by 0 bases, with 8 bases between the two germline ends. Germline CDR1 reads SGHNT; CDR2 reads YYREEE (reference sequence). The CDR3 has 15 residues. The CDR3 DNA is TGTGCCAGCAGCTTGGGCGGTACTAGCACAGATACGCAGTATTTT. It yields the protein CASSLGGTSTDTQYF. Looking up the rest from reference TRBV5-4 and TRBJ2-3 gives the full variable domain: ETGVTQSPTHLIKTRGQQVTLRCSSQSGHNTVSWYQQALGQGPQFIFQYYREEENGRGNFPPRFSGLQFPNYSSELNVNALELDDSALYLCASSLGGTSTDTQYFGPGTRLTVL.

The chain recombines TRBV20-1 with TRBJ1-1, with a possible D match to TRBD1 (5 bases). CDR1 and CDR2 (germline): DFQATT, SNEGSKA (reference sequence). Trimming stripped 5 bases from V and 10 bases from J, with 14 bases between. The length of the CDR3 is 11 residues. The CDR3 DNA is TGCAGTGCTGGGCTCGGGGCTGGAGCTTTCTTT. This encodes CSAGLGAGAFF.